This TCR beta chain was captured in a study of ipilimumab plus nivolumab after autologous stem cell transplantation. The V gene's germline CDR1 is SEHNR and CDR2 FQNEAQ (reference sequence). The CDR3 loop spans 15 amino acids. V shed 5 bases and J shed 0 bases, with 13 bases lying between them. Assay: immunoSEQ multiplex PCR; the TCRdb copy retains only in-frame clones and omits some. The data hold fewer than 95,000 clones, with 83% observed a single time. This clone was observed a few times. The source of this sequence is a male donor with diffuse large B-cell lymphoma. The source material was PBMCs, sampled in a trial of ipilimumab plus nivolumab as post-transplant consolidation. The chain is built from TRBV7-9 and TRBJ1-1, with D perhaps matching TRBD1 (6 bases). The CDR3 region has the DNA TGTGCCAGCAGCAAACGGACAGCTATGAACACTGAAGCTTTCTTT. This codes for CASSKRTAMNTEAFF.